One sample yielded the 29 T cell receptor beta chains listed below, sequenced in a study of T cell changes during pregnancy in multiple sclerosis (dated by TCRdb to the late 2010s). Libraries were built with the immunoSEQ multiplex PCR assay. TCRdb took this table from immuneACCESS and kept in-frame rearrangements with V and J called. Such tables lack part of the clones; where checked against another copy, unresolved V genes explain under half of the gap, and the rest is unexplained. For this sample the table gives around 69,000 clones, of which approximately 90% were detected only once. Of the sample, approximately 1.2% is held by the ten largest clones. The sample here was peripheral blood, taken in the third trimester of pregnancy. These receptor sequences come from a female donor with multiple sclerosis, enrolled in a pregnancy study.

The rearrangement joins TRBV5-1 to TRBJ1-3, with 12 bases that match TRBD1. With V trimmed by 2 bases and J by 0 bases, 12 bases remained unmatched. The CDR3 is 20 amino acids. The V gene's germline CDR1 is SGHRS and CDR2 YFSETQ. In DNA, the CDR3 is TGCGCCAGCAGCTTTGGGACAGGGGGCTTCGGGGACAACTCTGGAAACACCATATATTTT. Translated, it gives CASSFGTGGFGDNSGNTIYF.

The chain is built from TRBV30 and TRBJ1-4; TRBD1 is a possible D gene (5 bases). The CDR3 runs 13 residues. Trimming removed 3 bases from V and 8 bases from J, with 13 bases in between. Per germline, CDR1 GTSNPN and CDR2 SVGIG (reference sequence). The CDR3 DNA is TGTGCCTGGAGCGGGGGAGGAGGCGAAAAACTGTTTTTT. This codes for CAWSGGGGEKLFF.

The chain has TRBV6-5 and TRBJ2-7; TRBD2 matches at 10 bases. Per germline, CDR1 MNHEY and CDR2 SVGAGI. V dropped 9 bases and J dropped 5; count of bases not matched to a gene: 10. CDR3 length: 14 amino acids. The CDR3 here is CASSFSGRINEQYF. Written as DNA, the CDR3 is TGTGCCAGTTCCTTTAGCGGGAGGATCAACGAGCAGTACTTC.

The rearrangement uses TRBV5-6 and TRBJ1-2; D is possibly TRBD1 (5 bases). The CDR3 contains 13 residues. Trimming stripped 4 bases from V and 7 bases from J, with 14 bases between. CDR1 is SGHDT and CDR2 is YYEEEE in the germline V gene. The CDR3 nucleotides read TGTGCCAGCAGCCCTGGGGGGGGTGGTGGCTACACCTTC. It yields the protein CASSPGGGGGYTF.

This rearrangement joins TRBV28 to TRBJ2-1, with D perhaps TRBD2 (6 bases). The germline CDR1 and CDR2 sequences are MDHEN and SYDVKM. This CDR3 spans 16 amino acids. V was cut by 5 bases and J by 6 bases, with 20 bases left in between. The CDR3 DNA reads TGTGCCAGCAGTCCAAGGGGCGCTAGCGTTGTCAATGAGCAGTTCTTC. It encodes CASSPRGASVVNEQFF.

This clone was seen only once. The gene calls are TRBV27 and TRBJ2-1, with D possibly being TRBD2 (5 bases). Germline CDR1 reads MNHEY; CDR2 reads SMNVEV (reference sequence). V was clipped by 2 bases and J by 5 bases, with 13 bases between them. The CDR3 spans 15 residues. CDR3 protein: CASSLARTGNNEQFF. The DNA of the CDR3 is TGTGCCAGCAGTTTAGCCAGAACGGGGAACAATGAGCAGTTCTTC.

The V call is TRBV11-2, the J call TRBJ2-7, with a weak D call TRBD2 (5 bases). Germline loops: CDR1 SGHAT, CDR2 FQNNGV. The CDR3 sequence is 11 residues long. The ends were cut back, 5 bases at V and 7 bases at J, with 9 bases in the middle. CDR3 loop: CASSTKREQYF. DNA for the CDR3: TGTGCCAGCAGCACTAAGCGGGAGCAGTACTTC.

The genes are TRBV28 and TRBJ2-1, with D unclear. Germline V gene sequence: CDR1 MDHEN, CDR2 SYDVKM. The CDR3 has 15 residues. Trimming cost V 2 bases and J 9 bases, with 17 bases left between them. The CDR3 region is CASSLNPPLRAEQFF. The CDR3 nucleotides read TGTGCCAGCAGTTTAAATCCCCCCCTGCGTGCTGAGCAGTTCTTC.

This chain joins TRBV4-1 and TRBJ2-5, with TRBD2 identical over 7 bases. Gene TRBJ2-7 matches the end of the DNA better, so the J call may be wrong. The CDR3 is 16 amino acids. The germline V gene has CDR1 MGHRA and CDR2 YSYEKL. The CDR3 region has the DNA TGCGCCAGCAGCCCACTAGCGCAGACGTACTCCTACGAGCAGTACTTC. Translation gives CASSPLAQTYSYEQYF.

The J gene is TRBJ2-7, the V gene TRBV5-6; 10 nucleotides match TRBD2. The CDR3 totals 15 residues. V shed 0 bases and J 6 bases; nucleotides not matched to a gene: 6. CDR1 SGHDT and CDR2 YYEEEE come from the germline V gene. The CDR3: CASSLGASGRSEQYF. In nucleotides, the CDR3 is TGTGCCAGCAGCTTGGGGGCTAGCGGGAGATCCGAGCAGTACTTC.

The chain couples TRBV19 to TRBJ2-5; 7 bases agree with TRBD1. In germline, CDR1 is LNHDA, CDR2 SQIVND (reference sequence). The CDR3 is 14 amino acids. V lost 3 bases, J lost 1 base, and 2 bases stayed unmatched. CDR3 in amino acids: CASSIAGGQETQYF. DNA for the CDR3: TGTGCCAGTAGTATTGCAGGGGGCCAAGAGACCCAGTACTTC.

The chain is built from TRBV28 and TRBJ1-4; 7 positions agree with TRBD1. This CDR3 is 13 amino acids long. CDR1 is MDHEN and CDR2 is SYDVKM in the germline V gene. Trimming cost V 6 bases and J 7 bases; bases outside gene matches: 5. The CDR3 nucleotides read TGTGCCAGCAGAACACAGGGGATTGAAAAACTGTTTTTT. It is translated as CASRTQGIEKLFF.

V is TRBV14 and J is TRBJ1-2, with D perhaps TRBD1 (6 bases). This CDR3 has 18 amino acids. Germline V CDR1 and CDR2: SGHDN, FVKESK. V dropped 3 bases and J dropped 0 bases, with 20 bases sitting between them. This CDR3 reads CASSQPTSSGAANYGYTF. DNA for the CDR3: TGTGCCAGCAGCCAGCCAACATCCTCAGGGGCCGCTAACTATGGCTACACCTTC. Supplemented by reference TRBV14 and TRBJ1-2, the full variable domain reads EAGVTQFPSHSVIEKGQTVTLRCDPISGHDNLYWYRRVMGKEIKFLLHFVKESKQDESGMPNNRFLAERTGGTYSTLKVQPAELEDSGVYFCASSQPTSSGAANYGYTFGSGTRLTVV.

In this sample, this clone turned up once. The CDR3 protein is CASSLDRYEPQHF. The CDR3 bases are TGTGCCAGCAGCTTAGATCGGTATGAGCCCCAGCATTTT. This rearrangement joins TRBV7-8 to TRBJ1-5; D remains unclear. CDR1 is SGHVS, CDR2 FQNEAQ, per germline. Between the trimmed V and J ends, which lost 1 base and 8 bases, there was a span of 9 bases. The length of the CDR3 is 13 residues.

The chain couples TRBV29-1 to TRBJ2-7, with D possibly being TRBD2 (6 bases). The length of the CDR3 is 13 residues. Germline V gene sequence: CDR1 SQVTM, CDR2 ANQGSEA. V lost 6 bases and J 2 bases, leaving 14 bases between the germline ends. The CDR3 bases are TGCAGCGTCCAACCCCGGGGGACCTACGAGCAGTACTTC. Its protein is CSVQPRGTYEQYF.

The chain carries TRBV28 and TRBJ1-5, with 7 positions matching TRBD1. Germline loops: CDR1 MDHEN, CDR2 SYDVKM. V gave up 5 bases and J gave up 0 bases; unmatched junction bases: 4. This CDR3 region has 15 residues. In nucleotides, the CDR3 is TGTGCCAGCAGTCCGGACAGGATTAGCAATCAGCCCCAGCATTTT. Amino acids: CASSPDRISNQPQHF.

The chain has TRBV18 and TRBJ1-1; D is unclear. The germline gives CDR1 KGHSH, CDR2 LQKENI. The length of the CDR3 is 14 residues. Trimming took off 3 bases at V and 6 bases at J, with 14 bases between the two ends. CDR3 in amino acids: CASSPESGSPEAFF. The CDR3 nucleotides read TGTGCCAGCTCACCCGAATCTGGGAGCCCTGAAGCTTTCTTT.

The chain employs TRBV19 and TRBJ2-7; 7 bases map to TRBD1. V lost 3 bases to trimming and J lost 0 bases; unmatched junction nucleotides: 2. This CDR3 is 14 amino acids long. Germline V CDR1 and CDR2: LNHDA, SQIVND (reference sequence). DNA of the CDR3: TGTGCCAGTAGTATCGGGACAGACTCCTACGAGCAGTACTTC. Protein: CASSIGTDSYEQYF.

This clone was seen once. The chain links TRBV10-3 to TRBJ2-7; 7 bases match TRBD2. The ends lost 5 bases at V and 2 bases at J; junction bases unmatched: 6. CDR1 is ENHRY and CDR2 is SYGVKD in the germline V gene. The CDR3 runs to 14 residues. CDR3 nucleotide sequence: TGTGCCATCAGTACAAGGGAGGGGACCTACGAGCAGTACTTC. It codes for CAISTREGTYEQYF.

The chain carries TRBV29-1 and TRBJ1-1, with TRBD1 as a possible D gene (5 bases). This CDR3 contains 13 residues. Germline values: CDR1 SQVTM, CDR2 ANQGSEA. The V end was cut by 4 bases, the J end by 1 base, with 10 bases between. This CDR3 is CSVARDSNTEAFF. DNA for the CDR3: TGCAGCGTTGCCCGGGACTCGAACACTGAAGCTTTCTTT.

CDR3 in amino acids: CASSLETSGHNEQFF. The CDR3 coding sequence is TGTGCCAGCAGCTTAGAGACTAGCGGGCACAATGAGCAGTTCTTC. V is TRBV5-4 and J is TRBJ2-1; 10 nucleotides line up with TRBD2. The length of the CDR3 is 15 residues. V lost 2 bases to trimming and J lost 5 bases; unmatched junction nucleotides: 4. Germline CDR1 SGHNT, CDR2 YYREEE (reference sequence).

This clone was observed once. This chain links TRBV28 with TRBJ1-2; the D is unclear. The CDR3 spans 14 residues. CDR1 and CDR2 (germline): MDHEN, SYDVKM. The V gene lost 10 bases and the J gene lost 8 bases, with 23 bases spanning the gap. As DNA, the CDR3 is TGTGCCACAAATTGGGCACCGGGGATGGAAGGCTACACCTTC. It codes for CATNWAPGMEGYTF.

V and J are TRBV6-6 and TRBJ2-1; TRBD2 matches at 9 bases. V lost 2 bases to trimming and J lost 4 bases; unmatched junction nucleotides: 6. CDR1 MNHNY and CDR2 SVGAGI come from the germline V gene (reference sequence). The CDR3 is made up of 16 amino acids. The CDR3 nucleotides are TGTGCCAGCAGTTACGCGACTAGCGGAACGTACAATGAGCAGTTCTTC. Its translation: CASSYATSGTYNEQFF.

The V and J genes are TRBV5-6 and TRBJ2-3; the match to TRBD2 covers 7 bases. The V gene end was trimmed by 4 bases and the J gene end by 5 bases; junction bases not matched to a gene: 7. The CDR3 runs 14 residues. Germline CDR1 is SGHDT and CDR2 is YYEEEE. DNA for the CDR3: TGTGCCAGCAGCGAGACAGCGGGATTAGATACGCAGTATTTT. Amino acid sequence: CASSETAGLDTQYF. The whole variable domain, filled in from reference TRBV5-6 and TRBJ2-3, reads DAGVTQSPTHLIKTRGQQVTLRCSPKSGHDTVSWYQQALGQGPQFIFQYYEEEERQRGNFPDRFSGHQFPNYSSELNVNALLLGDSALYLCASSETAGLDTQYFGPGTRLTVL.

The chain combines TRBV28 with TRBJ1-2, with TRBD1 as a possible D gene (6 bases). This CDR3 region has 14 residues. V gave up 3 bases and J gave up 3 bases, with 11 bases separating them. Looked up from germline, CDR1 is MDHEN and CDR2 is SYDVKM. CDR3 in amino acids: CASSFPRGDYGYTF. As DNA, the CDR3 is TGTGCCAGCAGTTTCCCCAGGGGCGACTATGGCTACACCTTC.

The chain joins TRBV10-3 to TRBJ1-2; 10 positions agree with TRBD1. Trimming removed 0 bases from V and 6 bases from J; junction bases left unmatched: 7. The CDR3 extends over 16 amino acids. The germline V gene has CDR1 ENHRY and CDR2 SYGVKD. CDR3 DNA sequence: TGTGCCATCAGTGAGTCTCCCTTGACAGGGGGCGATGGCTACACCTTC. This encodes CAISESPLTGGDGYTF.

The chain combines TRBV29-1 with TRBJ2-1, with 11 bases aligning to TRBD2. CDR3 length: 16 amino acids. V was clipped by 0 bases and J by 1 base; unmatched bases: 2. The germline gives CDR1 SQVTM, CDR2 ANQGSEA. The CDR3 coding sequence is TGCAGCGTTGAAGAGACTAGCGGGACTTCCTACAATGAGCAGTTCTTC. Its translation is CSVEETSGTSYNEQFF.

V usage is TRBV19 and J usage is TRBJ2-5, with a possible D match to TRBD1 (6 bases). The ends were cut back, 6 bases at V and 5 bases at J, with 10 bases in the middle. There are 12 residues in the CDR3. Germline V gene data show CDR1 as LNHDA and CDR2 as SQIVND (reference sequence). As DNA, the CDR3 is TGTGCCAGTAGCACAGGGCTGGAGACCCAGTACTTC. It specifies CASSTGLETQYF. Variable domain in full (rest from reference TRBV19 and TRBJ2-5): DGGITQSPKYLFRKEGQNVTLSCEQNLNHDAMYWYRQDPGQGLRLIYYSQIVNDFQKGDIAEGYSVSREKKESFPLTVTSAQKNPTAFYLCASSTGLETQYFGPGTRLLVL.

V gene TRBV25-1 combines with J gene TRBJ2-7, with D possibly matching TRBD2 (6 bases). The CDR3 spans 12 residues. The germline gives CDR1 MGHDK, CDR2 SYGVNS. V lost 6 bases and J 1 base, leaving 7 bases between the germline ends. The CDR3 nucleotides read TGTGCCAGCAGGGGAGGTTCCTACGAGCAGTACTTC. It codes for CASRGGSYEQYF.